Detailed here is one T cell receptor (beta chain). Its specificity is not known. Healthy donors of bone marrow made up the group. These data belong to a study of cytomegalovirus exposure and HLA in healthy donors. The CDR3 covers 14 residues. Germline loops: CDR1 MDHEN, CDR2 SYDVKM. The V end lost 4 bases, the J end lost 0 bases, and 10 bases lay between the germline ends. Study-level findings and limits: TCR beta V- and J-gene trimming was later associated with a missense DCLRE1C variant. The study recorded 150 to 200 TCR beta chains that were cytomegalovirus-associated. Earlier results showed most TCR beta V segments being productive about 90% or about 30% of the time.

In the PCR, 60 Vbeta and 13 Jbeta primers were used. Assay: immunoSEQ multiplex PCR; the TCRdb copy retains only in-frame clones and omits some. The sample shows around 190,000 clones, about three quarters of them seen only once. Sequencing input: PBMCs. The clonotype originates from a man between 35 and 55 years old in good health and CMV-seronegative. The chain uses TRBV28 and TRBJ2-7; the D gene is possibly TRBD1 (6 bases). The CDR3 is CASSSLTGSYEQYF. CDR3 nucleotide sequence: TGTGCCAGCAGTTCTTTGACAGGCTCCTACGAGCAGTACTTC.